This note documents a single TCR beta chain sequence. Antigen: not known. These data are taken from a study of T cell responses to AZD1222 COVID-19 vaccine. General study points: Donors were chiefly white British, with a greater number of females, and clonal diversity was perhaps underestimated. Within unmutated variant regions lay the reported targets of nearly half of spike-specific TCRs. Among AZD1222 vaccinees, only 5 or 6 were seropositive at baseline.

The V and J ends lost 0 bases and 3 bases respectively, with 6 bases between them. The CDR3 loop spans 13 amino acids. Per the germline V gene, CDR1 is SGHDT and CDR2 is YYEEEE. Samples with a second dose at about 4 or about 12 weeks were pooled together. This table comes from immunoSEQ multiplex PCR, and its TCRdb copy is limited to in-frame clones, with some not included. Here the sample spans about 180,000 clones, 88% being singletons. The rearrangement links TRBV5-6 to TRBJ1-2; no reliable D call. This clonotype was sampled from an adult who received the AZD1222 COVID-19 vaccine. Source: peripheral blood, taken 28 days after the second AZD1222 dose. CDR3 region: CASSLVPDYGYTF. The CDR3 region has the DNA TGTGCCAGCAGCTTGGTTCCAGACTATGGCTACACCTTC.